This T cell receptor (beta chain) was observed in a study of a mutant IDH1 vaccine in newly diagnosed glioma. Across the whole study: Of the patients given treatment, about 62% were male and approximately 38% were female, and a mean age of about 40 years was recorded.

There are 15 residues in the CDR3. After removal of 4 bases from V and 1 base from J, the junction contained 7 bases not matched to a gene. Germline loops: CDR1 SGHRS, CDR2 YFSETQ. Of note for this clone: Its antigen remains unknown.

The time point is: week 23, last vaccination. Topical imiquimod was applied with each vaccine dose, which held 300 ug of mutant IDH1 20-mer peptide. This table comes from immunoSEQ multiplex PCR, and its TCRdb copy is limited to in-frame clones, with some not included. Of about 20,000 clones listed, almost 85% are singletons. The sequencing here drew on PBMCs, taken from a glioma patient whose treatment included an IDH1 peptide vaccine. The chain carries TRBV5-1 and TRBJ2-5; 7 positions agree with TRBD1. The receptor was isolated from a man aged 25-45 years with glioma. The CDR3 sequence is CASSRDRVGQETQYF. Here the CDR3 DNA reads TGCGCCAGCAGCCGCGACAGGGTAGGCCAAGAGACCCAGTACTTC.